Listed below are T cell receptor beta chains from one sample, sequenced in a study of neurological immune-mediated disorders. Via MiXCR, TCRdb re-called the 5' RACE reads, giving one row per CDR3 protein. The repertoire consists of tens of thousands of distinct CDR3 sequences, with over 12% occurring once and the leading ten covering about a quarter. The sequencing sample was made of PBMCs. These receptors were collected from a woman aged 45 to 65 with HTLV-1-associated myelopathy (HAM/TSP). The CDR3 runs from the conserved cysteine through the conserved F or W.

V	J	CDR3
TRBV25-1	TRBJ1-1	CASNSMGLQAFF
TRBV4-1	TRBJ1-2	CASSQTVNYGYTF
TRBV7-9	TRBJ1-1	CASSSGSRTEAFF
TRBV28	TRBJ1-1	CASSPPGARNTEAFF
TRBV20-1	TRBJ1-2	CSTSRQEGYYGYTF
TRBV10-3	TRBJ2-7	CAISERDRGESYEQYF
TRBV10-3	TRBJ2-1	CAISESPLRGVYNEQFF
TRBV3-1	TRBJ1-6	CASNYRQGGSPLHF
TRBV19	TRBJ1-1	CASVGWLSNTEAFF
TRBV28	TRBJ1-1	CASSPPGGAEAFF
TRBV7-3	TRBJ1-1	CASSLRGGGAEAFF
TRBV25-1	TRBJ2-1	CASSVTNEQFF
TRBV12-3/TRBV12-4	TRBJ1-5	CASTKQGTSNQPQHF
TRBV20-1	TRBJ2-7	CSYRGQSSYEQYF
TRBV5-1	TRBJ1-5	CASSLWGAPEQPQHF
TRBV6-1	TRBJ1-2	CASRSSGNSGYTF
TRBV4-3	TRBJ2-2	CASSQEYGGRSGELFF
TRBV7-3	TRBJ2-2	CASSLSQVASTGELFF
TRBV7-2	TRBJ1-6	CASSSTDRVNSPLHF
TRBV5-1	TRBJ2-3	CASTSMGSSTDTQYF
TRBV7-2	TRBJ1-2	CASSLETGGGYGYTF
TRBV27	TRBJ1-5	CASSFGGNQPQHF
TRBV7-2	TRBJ1-5	CASSDLDGNQPQHF
TRBV10-2	TRBJ2-3	CASGVASTNTQYF